This TCR beta chain came from a study of monozygotic twins with inflammatory bowel disease. Each TCR library consumed about 3,800 ng of total RNA. The study subjected TCRalpha and TCRbeta cDNA to two nested PCRs of approximately 17 and 9 cycles. Following a re-call of the 5' RACE reads, TCRdb has one entry per CDR3 protein and lacks DNA. The sample includes some 400,000 distinct CDR3 sequences. Phlebotomy per donor yielded a single 2.5 ml blood sample. After skipping T cell sorting, the authors isolated total RNA from whole blood. Germline CDR1 is SGHTA and CDR2 is FQGNSA. CDR3 length equals 15 residues.

V usage is TRBV7-2 and J usage is TRBJ2-7; TCRdb proposes TRBD1, but this gene call is untestable without DNA. Sequencing input: blood. This clonotype was sampled from a human donor with ulcerative colitis or Crohn's disease, or a healthy co-twin of an affected twin (not recorded which). CDR3 amino acids: CASSTGQGHSYEQYF.